This T cell receptor beta chain was sequenced for a study of blood T cell repertoires in COVID-19. The V end lost 3 bases, the J end lost 0 bases, and 8 bases lay between the germline ends. CDR1 and CDR2 from the germline V gene are LGHDT and YNNKEL (reference sequence). This CDR3 contains 15 residues. The assay was immunoSEQ multiplex PCR, and TCRdb's table has in-frame clones only and misses some. The sample lists around 200,000 clones, approximately 80% occurring once. The chain recombines TRBV3-1 (or the pseudogene TRBV3-2) with TRBJ1-4; D is ambiguous. Sequenced material: peripheral blood. The source is a woman in her thirties or forties with COVID-19, enrolled during active disease. Here the CDR3 DNA reads TGTGCCAGCAGCCATTACAGTGCAACTAATGAAAAACTGTTTTTT. It encodes CASSHYSATNEKLFF.